This T cell receptor beta chain came from a study of glioma-infiltrating T cells after dendritic cell vaccination. Study information: Autologous tumor lysate-pulsed dendritic cell vaccination was given between the early 2000s and the early 2010s. Dendritic cells derived from monocytes and pulsed with autologous tumor lysate formed the vaccine.

J was trimmed by 7 bases and V by 7 bases; bases with no gene match: 9. The CDR3 consists of 14 residues. Germline CDR1 reads LNHDA; CDR2 reads SQIVND (reference sequence). Regarding this clone: Its cognate antigen is unknown.

Findings and limits, study-wide: Only a small number of patients had complete blood and tumor samples.

Primers: 60 V beta forward and 13 J beta reverse. The repertoire was sequenced with immunoSEQ multiplex PCR; TCRdb's copy has only in-frame clones and lacks some. The sample has approximately 22,000 clones; 70% to 80% are singletons. The sequence was collected from a human donor with glioblastoma. Here the sequenced sample was blood, taken before dendritic cell vaccination. This chain joins TRBV19 and TRBJ1-4; 7 bases agree with TRBD1. CDR3 amino acids: CASTGGGSVEKLFF. The CDR3 bases are TGTGCCAGTACAGGAGGGGGCTCGGTTGAAAAACTGTTTTTT.